This T cell receptor (beta chain) was recovered during a study of blood T cell repertoires in COVID-19. Study in general: There were acute and convalescent COVID-19 samples, and they came from the United States, Italy and Spain. The cDNA or gDNA used as material had been derived from T cells, B-cell-depleted T cells, or PBMCs.

The ends were cut back, 7 bases at V and 3 bases at J, with 22 bases in the middle. Per the germline V gene, CDR1 is KGHDR and CDR2 is SFDVKD. This CDR3 is 17 amino acids long. Recovered Cohort 3 donors showed two negative PCRs, clearance, or symptom resolution. Per the original data handling: How many nucleated cells were present was estimated from reference gene primer amplification. Method: immunoSEQ multiplex PCR; TCRdb's copy keeps in-frame clones and lacks some. Clone size and the V and J calls come from that table; the DNA yielded D and trimming. The sample holds hundreds of thousands of clones, around nine tenths seen once.

The gene calls are TRBV24-1 and TRBJ2-3, with D maybe TRBD2 (5 bases). The sample comprised PBMCs or T cells enriched from blood (not recorded which). This TCR derives from a woman between 18 and 29 years old who had recovered from COVID-19. The CDR3 DNA follows: TGTGCCACCAGCTCATCGGTACTAGAGTACCTTACAGATACGCAGTATTTT. Protein sequence: CATSSSVLEYLTDTQYF.